This T cell receptor (beta chain) is from a study of shared clonotypes between healthy human individuals. Assay: immunoSEQ multiplex PCR; the TCRdb copy retains only in-frame clones and omits some. Among 400,000 to 550,000 clones listed, roughly 85% were seen once. The CDR3 covers 14 residues. Trimming pared 0 bases from V and 8 bases from J, leaving 12 bases between. From germline, CDR1 is SGHAT and CDR2 FQNNGV. The rearrangement joins TRBV11-2 to TRBJ2-3; D not certain. Source material: PBMCs. The origin of this receptor is a woman aged 40-49 years in good health. Some clones in this sample may be carry-over from other donors' samples. The CDR3 sequence: CASSLDPTSGTQYF. CDR3 bases: TGTGCCAGCAGCTTAGATCCCACCTCGGGTACGCAGTATTTT. Full variable domain (remainder filled in from reference TRBV11-2 and TRBJ2-3): EAGVAQSPRYKIIEKRQSVAFWCNPISGHATLYWYQQILGQGPKLLIQFQNNGVVDDSQLPKDRFSAERLKGVDSTLKIQPAKLEDSAVYLCASSLDPTSGTQYFGPGTRLTVL.